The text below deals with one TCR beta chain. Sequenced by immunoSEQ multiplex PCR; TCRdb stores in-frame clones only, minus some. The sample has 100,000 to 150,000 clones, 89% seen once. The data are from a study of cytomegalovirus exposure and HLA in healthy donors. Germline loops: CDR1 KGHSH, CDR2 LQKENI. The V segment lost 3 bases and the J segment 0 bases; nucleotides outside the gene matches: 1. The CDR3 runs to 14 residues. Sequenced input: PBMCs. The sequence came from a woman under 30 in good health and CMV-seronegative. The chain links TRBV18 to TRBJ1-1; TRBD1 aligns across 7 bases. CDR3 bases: TGTGCCAGCTCACCGGGACAGATGAACACTGAAGCTTTCTTT. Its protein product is CASSPGQMNTEAFF.